This TCR beta chain comes out of a study of shared clonotypes between healthy human individuals. Study in general: Every donor yielded three CD4 naive, three CD4 memory, two CD8 naive and one CD8 memory plate. Study-level results: Shared clonotypes across all four donors exceeded non-shared ones in generation probability.

CD45RA-negative memory and CD45RA+ naive subsets were split from the CD4+ cells. Details on this clone: No antigen is known for it.

In replicate PCRs of sorted subsets, roughly 210 ng DNA, tens of thousands of T cell genomes, was used. Assay: immunoSEQ multiplex PCR; the TCRdb copy retains only in-frame clones and omits some. Counted here are 2 million to 2.5 million clones, approximately 94% occurring once; the ten biggest clones make up 0.13%. This CDR3 has 12 residues. Germline V gene sequence: CDR1 SGHRS, CDR2 YFSETQ. Trimming took off 4 bases at V and 6 bases at J, with 10 bases between the two ends. The clonotype originates from a man younger than 35 in good health. The material sequenced was naive CD4+ T cells sorted from blood. Documented subset: CD45RA+ positively selected. The V and J genes are TRBV5-1 and TRBJ1-2, with D perhaps TRBD1 (5 bases). For the CDR3, the DNA is TGCGCCAGCAGCCTGGGGGATGATGGCTACACCTTC. Residues: CASSLGDDGYTF.